One and the same sample provided the 4 T cell receptor beta chains below, sequenced in a study of blood T cell repertoires in COVID-19. The repertoire was sequenced with immunoSEQ multiplex PCR; TCRdb's copy has only in-frame clones and lacks some. The repertoire has some 85,000 clones, 80% to 90% of them found once; the top ten carry about 8.1%. Specimen: peripheral blood. The receptors originated from a man aged 50 to 59 with acute or convalescent COVID-19.

This clone showed up just a few times. The chain employs TRBV12-3 or TRBV12-4 and TRBJ1-2; TRBD1 matches at 9 bases. This CDR3 spans 13 amino acids. V gave up 5 bases and J gave up 5 bases; unmatched junction bases: 3. The CDR3 sequence: CASSATGGYGYTF. The CDR3 DNA follows: TGTGCCAGCAGTGCGACAGGGGGATATGGCTACACCTTC.

This rearrangement joins TRBV27 to TRBJ1-5; possible D gene TRBD1, 5 bases. CDR1 is MNHEY and CDR2 is SMNVEV in the germline V gene (reference sequence). The V and J ends lost 3 bases and 3 bases respectively, with 9 bases between them. CDR3 length: 14 amino acids. The CDR3 here is CASSFSGVNQPQHF. CDR3 sequence (DNA): TGTGCCAGCAGTTTTTCGGGGGTCAATCAGCCCCAGCATTTT.

J is TRBJ2-7 and V is TRBV7-9, with 10 bases aligning to TRBD2. This CDR3 is 14 amino acids long. J lost 7 bases, V lost 4 bases, and 7 bases had no gene match. The germline V gene has CDR1 SEHNR and CDR2 FQNEAQ (reference sequence). The CDR3 DNA sequence: TGTGCCAGCAGCTCCGGGACTAGCGTGAAGGAGCAGTACTTC. Encoded protein: CASSSGTSVKEQYF. Complete variable domain (other parts from reference TRBV7-9 and TRBJ2-7): DTGVSQNPRHKITKRGQNVTFRCDPISEHNRLYWYRQTLGQGPEFLTYFQNEAQLEKSRLLSDRFSAERPKGSFSTLEIQRTEQGDSAMYLCASSSGTSVKEQYFGPGTRLTVT.

The rearrangement links TRBV30 to TRBJ1-2, with 9 bases fitting TRBD1. The CDR3 covers 16 residues. J lost 0 bases, V lost 1 base, and 6 bases had no gene match. Per germline, CDR1 GTSNPN and CDR2 SVGIG (reference sequence). CDR3 DNA sequence: TGTGCCTGGAGTGGGGGACAGGGCCGTCCTAACTATGGCTACACCTTC. Protein product: CAWSGGQGRPNYGYTF.